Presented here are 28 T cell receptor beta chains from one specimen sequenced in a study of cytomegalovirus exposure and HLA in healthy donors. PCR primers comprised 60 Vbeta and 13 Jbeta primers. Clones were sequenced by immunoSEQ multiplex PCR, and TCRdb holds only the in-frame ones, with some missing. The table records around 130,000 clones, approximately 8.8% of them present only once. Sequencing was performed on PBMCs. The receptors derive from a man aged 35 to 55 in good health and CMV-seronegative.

CDR3 sequence (DNA): TGTGCCAGCAGTGACGACAGGGCCAACACTGAAGCTTTCTTT. It is translated as CASSDDRANTEAFF. The genes are TRBV6-4 and TRBJ1-1, with TRBD1 identical over 7 bases. The germline CDR1 and CDR2 sequences are MRHNA and SNTAGT. The CDR3 sequence is 14 residues long. Trimming took 2 bases from V and 2 from J; bases not matched to a gene: 2.

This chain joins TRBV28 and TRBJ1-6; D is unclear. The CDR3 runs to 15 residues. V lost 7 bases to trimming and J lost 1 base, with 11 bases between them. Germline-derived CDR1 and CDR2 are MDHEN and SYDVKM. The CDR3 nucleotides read TGTGCCAGCAACCGCGGGGATTCCTATAATTCACCCCTCCACTTT. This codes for CASNRGDSYNSPLHF.

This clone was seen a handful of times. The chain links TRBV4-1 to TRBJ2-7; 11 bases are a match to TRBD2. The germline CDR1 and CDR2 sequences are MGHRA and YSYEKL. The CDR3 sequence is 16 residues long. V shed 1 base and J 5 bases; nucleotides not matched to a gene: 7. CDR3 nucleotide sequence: TGCGCCAGCAGCCAAGTCGCTAGCGGGGGGTCCCACGAGCAGTACTTC. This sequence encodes CASSQVASGGSHEQYF.

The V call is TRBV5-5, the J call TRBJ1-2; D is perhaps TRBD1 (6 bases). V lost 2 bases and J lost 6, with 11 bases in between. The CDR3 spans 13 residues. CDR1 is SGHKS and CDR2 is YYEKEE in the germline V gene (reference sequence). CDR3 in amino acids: CASSLSGADGYTF. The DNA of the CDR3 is TGTGCCAGCAGCTTATCAGGGGCTGATGGCTACACCTTC. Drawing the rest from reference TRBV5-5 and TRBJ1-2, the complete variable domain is DAGVTQSPTHLIKTRGQQVTLRCSPISGHKSVSWYQQVLGQGPQFIFQYYEKEERGRGNFPDRFSARQFPNYSSELNVNALLLGDSALYLCASSLSGADGYTFGSGTRLTVV.

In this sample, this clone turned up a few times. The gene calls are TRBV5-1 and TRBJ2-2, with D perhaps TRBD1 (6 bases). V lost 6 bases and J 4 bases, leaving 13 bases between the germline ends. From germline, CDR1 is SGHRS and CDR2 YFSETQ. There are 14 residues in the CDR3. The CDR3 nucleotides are TGCGCCAGCAAGGTACAGGGTGGCACCGGGGAGCTGTTTTTT. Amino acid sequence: CASKVQGGTGELFF.

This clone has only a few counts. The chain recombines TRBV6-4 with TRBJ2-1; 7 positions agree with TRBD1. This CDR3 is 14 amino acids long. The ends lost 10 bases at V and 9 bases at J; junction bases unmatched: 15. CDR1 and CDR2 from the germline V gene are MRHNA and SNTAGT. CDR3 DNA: TGTGCCATCTTAACCGGGACAGACTGTACTGAGCAGTTCTTC. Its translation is CAILTGTDCTEQFF.

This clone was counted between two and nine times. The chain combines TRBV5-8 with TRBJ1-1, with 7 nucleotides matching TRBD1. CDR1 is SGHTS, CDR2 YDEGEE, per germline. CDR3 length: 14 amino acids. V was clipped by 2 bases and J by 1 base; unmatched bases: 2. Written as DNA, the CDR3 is TGTGCCAGCAGCTTACAGGGGTGGAACACTGAAGCTTTCTTT. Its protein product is CASSLQGWNTEAFF.

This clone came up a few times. The CDR3 DNA sequence: TGTGCCAGCAGTTTTGGGGCGGGGGCTCGATTCGGGGCCAACGTCCTGACTTTC. Translation: CASSFGAGARFGANVLTF. The chain combines TRBV27 with TRBJ2-6; TRBD2 is a possible D gene (7 bases). The germline V and J ends were trimmed by 3 bases and 4 bases, with 19 bases remaining between them. This CDR3 is built from 18 residues. Germline CDR1 MNHEY, CDR2 SMNVEV (reference sequence).

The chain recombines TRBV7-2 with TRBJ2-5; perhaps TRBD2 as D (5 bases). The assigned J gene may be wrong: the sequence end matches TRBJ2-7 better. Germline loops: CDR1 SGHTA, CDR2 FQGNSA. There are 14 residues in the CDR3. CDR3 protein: CASSQSGTSYEQYF. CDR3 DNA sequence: TGTGCCAGCAGCCAGAGCGGCACTTCCTACGAGCAGTACTTC.

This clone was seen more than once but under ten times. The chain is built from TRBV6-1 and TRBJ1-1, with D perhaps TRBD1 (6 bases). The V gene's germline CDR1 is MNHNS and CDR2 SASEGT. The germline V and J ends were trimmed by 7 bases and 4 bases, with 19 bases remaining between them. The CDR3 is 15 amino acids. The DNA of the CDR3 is TGTGCCAGCACCCTAGGGGGGGCCGGGGGCACTGAAGCTTTCTTT. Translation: CASTLGGAGGTEAFF.

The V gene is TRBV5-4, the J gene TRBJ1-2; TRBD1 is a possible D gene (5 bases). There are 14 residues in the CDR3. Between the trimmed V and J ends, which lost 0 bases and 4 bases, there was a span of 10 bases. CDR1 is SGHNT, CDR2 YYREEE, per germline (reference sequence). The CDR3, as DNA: TGTGCCAGCAGCTTGGATTCAGGGCCCTATGGCTACACCTTC. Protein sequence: CASSLDSGPYGYTF.

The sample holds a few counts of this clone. This CDR3 is CASSEGQGGYEQYF. In nucleotides, the CDR3 is TGTGCCAGCAGTGAGGGACAGGGGGGCTACGAGCAGTACTTC. The rearrangement links TRBV25-1 to TRBJ2-7; 11 bases fit TRBD1. In germline, CDR1 is MGHDK, CDR2 SYGVNS. V gave up 3 bases and J gave up 3 bases; unmatched junction bases: 1. The CDR3 length is 14 residues.

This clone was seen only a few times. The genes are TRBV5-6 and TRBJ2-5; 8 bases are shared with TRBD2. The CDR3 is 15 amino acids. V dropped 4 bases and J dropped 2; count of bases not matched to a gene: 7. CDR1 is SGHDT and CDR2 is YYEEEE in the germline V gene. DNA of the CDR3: TGTGCCAGCAGCCCGAGCGGGGGACTACAAGAGACCCAGTACTTC. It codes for CASSPSGGLQETQYF.

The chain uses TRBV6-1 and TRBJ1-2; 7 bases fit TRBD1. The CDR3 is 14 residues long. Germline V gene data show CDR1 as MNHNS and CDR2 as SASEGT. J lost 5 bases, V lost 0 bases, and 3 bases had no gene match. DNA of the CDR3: TGTGCCAGCAGTGAAGCTGGGACAGAATATGGCTACACCTTC. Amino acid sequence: CASSEAGTEYGYTF.

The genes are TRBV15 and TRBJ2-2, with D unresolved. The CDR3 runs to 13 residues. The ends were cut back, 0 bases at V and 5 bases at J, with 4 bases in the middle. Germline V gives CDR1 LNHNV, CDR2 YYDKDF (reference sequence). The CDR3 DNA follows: TGTGCCACCAGCAGAGATAGAACCGGGGAGCTGTTTTTT. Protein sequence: CATSRDRTGELFF.

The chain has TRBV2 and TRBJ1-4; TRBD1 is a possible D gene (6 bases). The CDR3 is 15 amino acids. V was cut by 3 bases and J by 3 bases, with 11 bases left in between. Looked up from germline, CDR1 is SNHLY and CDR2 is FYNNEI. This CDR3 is CASSDGQYANEKLFF. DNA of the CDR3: TGTGCCAGCAGTGATGGACAGTACGCTAATGAAAAACTGTTTTTT.

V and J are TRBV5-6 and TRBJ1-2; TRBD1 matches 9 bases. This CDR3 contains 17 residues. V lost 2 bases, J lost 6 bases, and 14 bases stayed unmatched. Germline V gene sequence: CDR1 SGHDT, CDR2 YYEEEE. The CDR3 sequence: CASSFGLGDRVMDGYTF. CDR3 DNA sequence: TGTGCCAGCAGCTTCGGCCTTGGGGACAGGGTTATGGATGGCTACACCTTC.

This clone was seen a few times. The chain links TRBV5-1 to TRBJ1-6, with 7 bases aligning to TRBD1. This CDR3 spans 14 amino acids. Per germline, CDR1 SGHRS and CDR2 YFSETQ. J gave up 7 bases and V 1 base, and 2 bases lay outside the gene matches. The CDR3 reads CASSLTTGNSPLHF. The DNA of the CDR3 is TGCGCCAGCAGCTTGACGACAGGGAATTCACCCCTCCACTTT.

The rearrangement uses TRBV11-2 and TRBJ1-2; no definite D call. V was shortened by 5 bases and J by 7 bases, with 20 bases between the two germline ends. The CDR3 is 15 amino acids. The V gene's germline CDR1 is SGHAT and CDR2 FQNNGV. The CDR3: CASSRADSGEGGYTF. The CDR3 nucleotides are TGTGCCAGCAGCAGAGCGGACTCCGGGGAGGGTGGCTACACCTTC.

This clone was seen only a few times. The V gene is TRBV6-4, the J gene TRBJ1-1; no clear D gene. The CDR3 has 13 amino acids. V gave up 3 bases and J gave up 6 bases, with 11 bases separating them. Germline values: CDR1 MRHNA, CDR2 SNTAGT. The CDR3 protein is CASSEFPGAEAFF. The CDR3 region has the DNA TGTGCCAGCAGTGAATTCCCCGGGGCTGAAGCTTTCTTT.

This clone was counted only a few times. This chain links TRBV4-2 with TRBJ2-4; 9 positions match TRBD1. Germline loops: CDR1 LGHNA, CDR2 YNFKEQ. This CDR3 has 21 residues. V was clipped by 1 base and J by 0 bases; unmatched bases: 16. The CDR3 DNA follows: TGTGCCAGCAGCCAAGGGACCCCGGGACAGGGATTTACGATAGCCAAAAACATTCAGTACTTC. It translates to CASSQGTPGQGFTIAKNIQYF.

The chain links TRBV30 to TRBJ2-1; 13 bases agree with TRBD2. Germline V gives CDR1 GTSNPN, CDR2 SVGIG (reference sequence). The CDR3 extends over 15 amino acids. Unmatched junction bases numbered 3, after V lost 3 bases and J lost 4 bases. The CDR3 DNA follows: TGTGCCTGGAGCATACTAGCGGGGGGGTACAATGAGCAGTTCTTC. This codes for CAWSILAGGYNEQFF.

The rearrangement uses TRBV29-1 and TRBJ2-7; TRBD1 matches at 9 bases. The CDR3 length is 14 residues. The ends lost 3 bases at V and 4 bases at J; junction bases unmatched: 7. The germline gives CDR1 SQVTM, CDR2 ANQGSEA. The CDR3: CSVEGRTGEYEQYF. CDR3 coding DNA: TGCAGCGTTGAGGGCCGGACAGGGGAGTACGAGCAGTACTTC.

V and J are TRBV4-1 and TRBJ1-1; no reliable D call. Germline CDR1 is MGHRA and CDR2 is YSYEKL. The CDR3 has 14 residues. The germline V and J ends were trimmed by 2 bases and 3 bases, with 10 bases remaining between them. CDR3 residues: CASSQFYGDTEAFF. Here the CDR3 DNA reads TGCGCCAGCAGCCAATTTTACGGGGACACTGAAGCTTTCTTT.

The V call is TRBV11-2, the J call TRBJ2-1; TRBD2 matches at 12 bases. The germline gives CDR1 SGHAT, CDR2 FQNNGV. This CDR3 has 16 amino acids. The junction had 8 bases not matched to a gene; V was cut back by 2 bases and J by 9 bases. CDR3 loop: CASSLHPSGGAGEQFF. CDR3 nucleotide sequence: TGTGCCAGCAGCTTACATCCTAGCGGGGGGGCCGGTGAGCAGTTCTTC.

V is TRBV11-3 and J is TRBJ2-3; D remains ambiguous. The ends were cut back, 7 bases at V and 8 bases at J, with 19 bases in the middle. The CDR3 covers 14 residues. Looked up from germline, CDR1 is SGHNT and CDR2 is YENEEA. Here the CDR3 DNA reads TGTGCCAGCATGGGCAGCCGAAAAATAGGTACGCAGTATTTT. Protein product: CASMGSRKIGTQYF.

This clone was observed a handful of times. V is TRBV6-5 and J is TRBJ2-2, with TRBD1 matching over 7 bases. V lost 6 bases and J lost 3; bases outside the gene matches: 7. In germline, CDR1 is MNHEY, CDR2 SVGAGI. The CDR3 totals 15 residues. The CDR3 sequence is CASRVTGLDTGELFF. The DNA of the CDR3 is TGTGCCAGCAGGGTGACAGGGCTGGACACCGGGGAGCTGTTTTTT.

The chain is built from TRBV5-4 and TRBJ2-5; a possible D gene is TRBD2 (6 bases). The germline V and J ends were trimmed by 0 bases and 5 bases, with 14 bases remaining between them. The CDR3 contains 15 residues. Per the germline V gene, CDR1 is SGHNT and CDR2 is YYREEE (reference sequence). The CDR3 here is CASSLETRVPETQYF. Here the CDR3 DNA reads TGTGCCAGCAGCTTGGAGACTAGGGTTCCGGAGACCCAGTACTTC. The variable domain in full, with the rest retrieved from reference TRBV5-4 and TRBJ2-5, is ETGVTQSPTHLIKTRGQQVTLRCSSQSGHNTVSWYQQALGQGPQFIFQYYREEENGRGNFPPRFSGLQFPNYSSELNVNALELDDSALYLCASSLETRVPETQYFGPGTRLLVL.